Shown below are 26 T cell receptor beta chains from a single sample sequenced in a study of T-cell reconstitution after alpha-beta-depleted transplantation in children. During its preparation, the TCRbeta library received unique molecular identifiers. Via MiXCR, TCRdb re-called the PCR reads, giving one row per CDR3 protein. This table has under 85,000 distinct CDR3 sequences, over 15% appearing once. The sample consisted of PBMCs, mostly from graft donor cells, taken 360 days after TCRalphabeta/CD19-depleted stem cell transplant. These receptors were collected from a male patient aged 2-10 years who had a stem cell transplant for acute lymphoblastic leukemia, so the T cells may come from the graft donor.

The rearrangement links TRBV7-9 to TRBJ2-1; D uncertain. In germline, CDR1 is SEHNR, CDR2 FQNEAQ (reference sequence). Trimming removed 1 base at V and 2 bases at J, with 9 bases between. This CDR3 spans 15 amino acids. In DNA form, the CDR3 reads TGTGCCAGCAGCTTAGTTCTGGGCCCCTACAATGAGCAGTTCTTC. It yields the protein CASSLVLGPYNEQFF.

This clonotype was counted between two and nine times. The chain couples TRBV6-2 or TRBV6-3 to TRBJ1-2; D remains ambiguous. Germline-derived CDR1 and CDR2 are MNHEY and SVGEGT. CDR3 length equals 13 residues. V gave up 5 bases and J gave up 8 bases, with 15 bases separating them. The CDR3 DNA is TGTGCCAGCAGTCAGACACGGCCCGGGGGCTACACCTTC. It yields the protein CASSQTRPGGYTF.

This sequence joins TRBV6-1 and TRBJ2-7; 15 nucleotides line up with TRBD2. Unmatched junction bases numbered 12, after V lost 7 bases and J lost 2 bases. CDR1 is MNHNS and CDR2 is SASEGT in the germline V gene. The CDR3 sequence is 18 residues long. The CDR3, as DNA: TGTGCCAGCAAGGGGGGACTAGCGGGAGGTTCTCACCCCTACGAGCAGTACTTC. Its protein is CASKGGLAGGSHPYEQYF.

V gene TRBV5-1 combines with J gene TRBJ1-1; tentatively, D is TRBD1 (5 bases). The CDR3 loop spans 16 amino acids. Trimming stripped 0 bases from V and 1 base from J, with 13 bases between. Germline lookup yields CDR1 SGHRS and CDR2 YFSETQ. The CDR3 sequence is CASSLVGGMGNTEAFF. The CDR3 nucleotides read TGCGCCAGCAGCTTGGTGGGGGGAATGGGGAACACTGAAGCTTTCTTT.

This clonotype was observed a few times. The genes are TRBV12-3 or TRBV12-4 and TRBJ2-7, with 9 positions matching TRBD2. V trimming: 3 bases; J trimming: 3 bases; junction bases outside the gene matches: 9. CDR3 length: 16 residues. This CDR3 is CASSFFGLAKNYEQYF. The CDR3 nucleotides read TGTGCCAGCAGTTTTTTTGGACTAGCGAAAAACTACGAGCAGTACTTC.

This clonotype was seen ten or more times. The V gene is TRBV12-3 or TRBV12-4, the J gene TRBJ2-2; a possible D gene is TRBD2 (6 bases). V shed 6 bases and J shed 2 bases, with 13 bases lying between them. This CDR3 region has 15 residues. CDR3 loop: CASSKGTANTGELFF. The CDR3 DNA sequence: TGTGCCAGCAGCAAGGGGACTGCTAACACCGGGGAGCTGTTTTTT.

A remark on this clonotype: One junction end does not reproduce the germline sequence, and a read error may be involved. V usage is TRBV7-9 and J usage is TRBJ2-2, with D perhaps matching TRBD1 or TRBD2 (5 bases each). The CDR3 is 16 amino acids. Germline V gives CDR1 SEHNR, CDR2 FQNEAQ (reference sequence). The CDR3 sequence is CASGLDEGRRTGELFF. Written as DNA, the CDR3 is TGTGCCAGCGGCTTAGATGAGGGACGACGCACCGGGGAGCTGTTTTTT.

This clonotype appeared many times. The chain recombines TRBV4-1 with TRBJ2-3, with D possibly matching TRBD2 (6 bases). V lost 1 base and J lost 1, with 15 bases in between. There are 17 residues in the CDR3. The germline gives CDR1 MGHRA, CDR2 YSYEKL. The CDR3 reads CASSQGWISSGTDTQYF. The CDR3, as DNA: TGCGCCAGCAGCCAAGGCTGGATTTCTAGCGGCACAGATACGCAGTATTTT.

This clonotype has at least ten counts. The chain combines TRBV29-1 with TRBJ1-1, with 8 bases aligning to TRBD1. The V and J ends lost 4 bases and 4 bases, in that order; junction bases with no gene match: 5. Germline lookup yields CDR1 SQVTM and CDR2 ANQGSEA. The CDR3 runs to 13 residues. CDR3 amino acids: CSVATGVSTEAFF. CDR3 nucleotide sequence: TGCAGCGTTGCGACAGGGGTGAGCACTGAAGCTTTCTTT. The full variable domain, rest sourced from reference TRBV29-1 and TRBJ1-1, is SAVISQKPSRDICQRGTSLTIQCQVDSQVTMMFWYRQQPGQSLTLIATANQGSEATYESGFVIDKFPISRPNLTFSTLTVSNMSPEDSSIYLCSVATGVSTEAFFGQGTRLTVV.

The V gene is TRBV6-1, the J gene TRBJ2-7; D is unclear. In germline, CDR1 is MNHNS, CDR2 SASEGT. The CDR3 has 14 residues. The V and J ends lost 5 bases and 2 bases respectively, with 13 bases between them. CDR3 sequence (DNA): TGTGCCAGCAGTCCTACGACTCTTACCTACGAGCAGTACTTC. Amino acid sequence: CASSPTTLTYEQYF.

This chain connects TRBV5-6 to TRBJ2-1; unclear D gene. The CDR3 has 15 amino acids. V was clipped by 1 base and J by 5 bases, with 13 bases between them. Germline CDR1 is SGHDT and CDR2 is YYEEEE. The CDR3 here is CASSLFGWQNNEQFF. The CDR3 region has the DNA TGTGCCAGCAGCTTGTTCGGGTGGCAGAACAATGAGCAGTTCTTC.

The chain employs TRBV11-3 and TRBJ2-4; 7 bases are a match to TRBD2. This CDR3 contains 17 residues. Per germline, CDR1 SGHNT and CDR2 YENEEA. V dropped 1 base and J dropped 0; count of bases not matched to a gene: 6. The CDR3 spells CASSLGDGRIAKNIQYF. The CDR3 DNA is TGTGCCAGCAGCTTAGGGGACGGGAGGATAGCCAAAAACATTCAGTACTTC.

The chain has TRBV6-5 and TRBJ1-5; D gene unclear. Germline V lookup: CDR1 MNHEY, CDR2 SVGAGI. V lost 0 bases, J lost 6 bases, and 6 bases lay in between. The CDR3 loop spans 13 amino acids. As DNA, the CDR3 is TGTGCCAGCAGTTACTCGAAGGCTCAGCCCCAGCATTTT. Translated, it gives CASSYSKAQPQHF.

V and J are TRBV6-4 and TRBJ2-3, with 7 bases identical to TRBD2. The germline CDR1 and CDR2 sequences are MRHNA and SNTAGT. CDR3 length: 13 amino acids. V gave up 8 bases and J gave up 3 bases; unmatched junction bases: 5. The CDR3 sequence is CASGRTRTDTQYF. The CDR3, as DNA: TGTGCCAGCGGGAGGACTAGAACAGATACGCAGTATTTT.

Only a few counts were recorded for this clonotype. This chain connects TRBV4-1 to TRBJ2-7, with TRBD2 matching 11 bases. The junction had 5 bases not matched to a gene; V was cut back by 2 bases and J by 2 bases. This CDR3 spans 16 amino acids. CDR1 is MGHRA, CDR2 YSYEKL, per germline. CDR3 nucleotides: TGCGCCAGCAGCCAACCCGGGACTAGCGGAGCCTACGAGCAGTACTTC. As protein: CASSQPGTSGAYEQYF.

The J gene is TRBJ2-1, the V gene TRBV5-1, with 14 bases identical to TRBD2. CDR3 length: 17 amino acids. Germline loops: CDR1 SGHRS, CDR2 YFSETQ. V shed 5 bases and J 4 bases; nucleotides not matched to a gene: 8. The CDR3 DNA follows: TGCGCCAGCAGTAAGAGACTAGCGGGAGGGATTTACAATGAGCAGTTCTTC. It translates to CASSKRLAGGIYNEQFF.

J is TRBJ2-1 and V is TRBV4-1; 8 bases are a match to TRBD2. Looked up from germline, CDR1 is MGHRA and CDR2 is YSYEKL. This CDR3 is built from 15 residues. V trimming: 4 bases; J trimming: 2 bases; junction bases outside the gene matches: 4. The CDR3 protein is CASSPLAAPYNEQFF. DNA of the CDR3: TGCGCCAGCAGCCCACTAGCGGCTCCCTACAATGAGCAGTTCTTC.

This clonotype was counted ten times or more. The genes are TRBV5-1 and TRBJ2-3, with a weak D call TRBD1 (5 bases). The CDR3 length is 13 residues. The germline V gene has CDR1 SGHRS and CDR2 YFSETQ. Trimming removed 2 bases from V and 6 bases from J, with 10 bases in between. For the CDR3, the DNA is TGCGCCAGCAGCTTAGGGGTTTTGGATACGCAGTATTTT. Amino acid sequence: CASSLGVLDTQYF.

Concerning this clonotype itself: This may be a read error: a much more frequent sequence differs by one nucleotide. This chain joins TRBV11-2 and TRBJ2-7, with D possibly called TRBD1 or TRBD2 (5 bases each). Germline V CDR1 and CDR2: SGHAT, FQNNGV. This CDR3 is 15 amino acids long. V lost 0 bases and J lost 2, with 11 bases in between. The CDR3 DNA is TGTGCCAGCAGCTTAGATGGGGGAAGGACCTACGAGCAGTACTTC. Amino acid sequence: CASSLDGGRTYEQYF.

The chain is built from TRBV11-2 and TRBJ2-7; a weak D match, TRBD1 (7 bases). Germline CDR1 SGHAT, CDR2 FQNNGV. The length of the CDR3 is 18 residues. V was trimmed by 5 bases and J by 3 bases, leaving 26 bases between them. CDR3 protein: CASSRGVKQGTPVYEQYF. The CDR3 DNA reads TGTGCCAGCAGCCGCGGGGTAAAACAGGGGACGCCCGTCTACGAGCAGTACTTC.

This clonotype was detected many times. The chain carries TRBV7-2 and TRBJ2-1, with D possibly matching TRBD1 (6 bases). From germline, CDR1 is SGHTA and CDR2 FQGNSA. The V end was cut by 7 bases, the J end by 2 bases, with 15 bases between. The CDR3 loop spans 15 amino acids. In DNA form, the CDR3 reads TGTGCCAGCATACGTTACAGGGCTGCCTACAATGAGCAGTTCTTC. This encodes CASIRYRAAYNEQFF.

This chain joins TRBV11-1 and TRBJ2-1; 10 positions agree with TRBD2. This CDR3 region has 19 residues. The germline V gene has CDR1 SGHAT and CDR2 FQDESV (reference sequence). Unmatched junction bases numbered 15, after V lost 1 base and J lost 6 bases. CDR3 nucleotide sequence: TGTGCCAGCAGCTTAGTAGGAACAGCGGGAGGGCTTGAGGCCAATGAGCAGTTCTTC. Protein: CASSLVGTAGGLEANEQFF.

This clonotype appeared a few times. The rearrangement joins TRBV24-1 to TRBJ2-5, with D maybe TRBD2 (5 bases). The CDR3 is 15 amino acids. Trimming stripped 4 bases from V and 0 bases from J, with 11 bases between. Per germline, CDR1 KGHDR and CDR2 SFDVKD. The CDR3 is CATSEIGRDQETQYF. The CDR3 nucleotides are TGTGCCACCAGTGAGATTGGGAGAGACCAAGAGACCCAGTACTTC.

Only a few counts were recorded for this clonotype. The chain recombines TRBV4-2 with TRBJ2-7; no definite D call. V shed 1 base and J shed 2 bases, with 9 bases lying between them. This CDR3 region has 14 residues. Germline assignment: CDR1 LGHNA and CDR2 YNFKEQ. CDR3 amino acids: CASSQGRNAYEQYF. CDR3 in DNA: TGTGCCAGCAGCCAAGGGCGGAACGCCTACGAGCAGTACTTC.

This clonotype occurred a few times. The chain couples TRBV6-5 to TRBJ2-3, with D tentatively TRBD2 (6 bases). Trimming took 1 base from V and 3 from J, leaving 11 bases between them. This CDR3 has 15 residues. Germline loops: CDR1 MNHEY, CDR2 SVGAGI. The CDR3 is CASSYYGSETDTQYF. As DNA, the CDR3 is TGTGCCAGCAGTTACTACGGGAGCGAGACAGATACGCAGTATTTT.

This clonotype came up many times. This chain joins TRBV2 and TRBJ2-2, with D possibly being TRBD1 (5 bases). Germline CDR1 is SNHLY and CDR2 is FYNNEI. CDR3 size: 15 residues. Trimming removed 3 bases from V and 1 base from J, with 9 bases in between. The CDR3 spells CASSENRLNTGELFF. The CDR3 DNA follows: TGTGCCAGCAGTGAGAACAGGCTGAACACCGGGGAGCTGTTTTTT.